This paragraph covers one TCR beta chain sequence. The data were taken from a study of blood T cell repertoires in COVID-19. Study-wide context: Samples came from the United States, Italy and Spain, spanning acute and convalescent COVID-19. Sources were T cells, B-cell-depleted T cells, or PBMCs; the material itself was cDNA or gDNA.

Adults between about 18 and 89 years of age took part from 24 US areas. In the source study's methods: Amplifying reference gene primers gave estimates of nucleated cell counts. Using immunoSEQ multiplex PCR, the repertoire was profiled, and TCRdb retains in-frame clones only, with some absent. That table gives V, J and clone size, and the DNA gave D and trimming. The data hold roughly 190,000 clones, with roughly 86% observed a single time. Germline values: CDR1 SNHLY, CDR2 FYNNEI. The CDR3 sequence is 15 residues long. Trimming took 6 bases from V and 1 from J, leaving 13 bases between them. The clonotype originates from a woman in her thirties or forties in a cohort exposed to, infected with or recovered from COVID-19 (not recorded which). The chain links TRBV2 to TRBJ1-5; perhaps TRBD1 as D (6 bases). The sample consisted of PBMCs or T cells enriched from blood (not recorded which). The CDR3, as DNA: TGTGCCAGCAGCCTAAGTCAGGGGAGCAATCAGCCCCAGCATTTT. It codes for CASSLSQGSNQPQHF.